Shown below are 27 T cell receptor beta chains from a single sample sequenced in a study of T cell responses to AZD1222 COVID-19 vaccine. The method was immunoSEQ multiplex PCR; TCRdb's version includes in-frame clones alone and lacks a portion of them. Among 52,000 or so clones listed, roughly 83% were seen once. The sample consisted of peripheral blood, taken on day 0 of AZD1222 vaccination. The receptors derive from an adult in good health.

This sequence joins TRBV3-1 (or the pseudogene TRBV3-2) and TRBJ2-2, with D possibly matching TRBD2 (6 bases). V was clipped by 4 bases and J by 4 bases, with 10 bases between them. The germline CDR1 and CDR2 sequences are LGHDT and YNNKEL (reference sequence). This CDR3 region has 14 residues. In DNA form, the CDR3 reads TGTGCCAGCAGCCTCGGAGGGTCCACCGGGGAGCTGTTTTTT. The encoded protein is CASSLGGSTGELFF.

This chain links TRBV9 with TRBJ2-3; D gene unclear. The germline gives CDR1 SGDLS, CDR2 YYNGEE. Trimming took off 3 bases at V and 5 bases at J, with 7 bases between the two ends. This CDR3 region has 12 residues. The CDR3 here is CASSEGRDTQYF. The CDR3 nucleotides are TGTGCCAGCAGCGAGGGCCGAGATACGCAGTATTTT.

V usage is TRBV2 and J usage is TRBJ2-1, with TRBD2 matching over 10 bases. The germline V gene has CDR1 SNHLY and CDR2 FYNNEI. There are 14 residues in the CDR3. V shed 7 bases, J shed 7 bases, and the junction held 7 bases outside the gene matches. The CDR3 coding sequence is TGTGCCAGCAAGGAGCGGGAGGGTGGTAATGAGCAGTTCTTC. Residues: CASKEREGGNEQFF.

The J gene is TRBJ1-2, the V gene TRBV7-3; D possibly corresponds to TRBD1 (5 bases). Germline CDR1 is SGHTA and CDR2 is FQGTGA. The CDR3 extends over 14 amino acids. V was trimmed by 4 bases and J by 4 bases, leaving 13 bases between them. The CDR3 DNA follows: TGTGCCAGCAGCTCACAGGAATCCGGCTATGGCTACACCTTC. Its translation: CASSSQESGYGYTF.

The gene calls are TRBV7-2 and TRBJ2-1, with TRBD2 matching 8 bases. Germline values: CDR1 SGHTA, CDR2 FQGNSA. This CDR3 contains 15 residues. J lost 4 bases, V lost 0 bases, and 2 bases had no gene match. The CDR3 nucleotides read TGTGCCAGCAGCTTAGCAGCGGGAGAATACAATGAGCAGTTCTTC. This gives the protein CASSLAAGEYNEQFF.

The V and J genes are TRBV6-4 and TRBJ2-6; 7 bases are shared with TRBD1. V lost 4 bases and J lost 3; bases outside the gene matches: 6. The CDR3 spans 16 residues. Germline V gene data show CDR1 as MRHNA and CDR2 as SNTAGT. The CDR3 loop is CASSGDSPGGANVLTF. CDR3 in DNA: TGTGCCAGCAGTGGGGACAGCCCGGGTGGGGCCAACGTCCTGACTTTC.

The chain joins TRBV7-2 to TRBJ2-7; 8 nucleotides align to TRBD1. The CDR3 consists of 15 residues. Germline V lookup: CDR1 SGHTA, CDR2 FQGNSA. V trimming: 4 bases; J trimming: 0 bases; junction bases outside the gene matches: 5. The CDR3 protein is CASSSRGTGSYEQYF. DNA for the CDR3: TGTGCCAGCAGCTCCCGCGGGACAGGCTCCTACGAGCAGTACTTC.

This chain joins TRBV2 and TRBJ2-5; a possible D gene is TRBD2 (5 bases). This CDR3 is 12 amino acids long. Germline loops: CDR1 SNHLY, CDR2 FYNNEI. The V end lost 10 bases, the J end lost 9 bases, and 18 bases lay between the germline ends. As DNA, the CDR3 is TGTGCCACTACAAGACCAAGAGGGTCCCAGTACTTC. It specifies CATTRPRGSQYF.

This clone appeared a few times. The chain employs TRBV28 and TRBJ1-2; perhaps TRBD1 as D (6 bases). Per the germline V gene, CDR1 is MDHEN and CDR2 is SYDVKM. Trimming took 6 bases from V and 0 from J, leaving 11 bases between them. This CDR3 contains 14 residues. This chain's CDR3 is CASRDSTANYGYTF. CDR3 DNA sequence: TGTGCCAGCAGGGACAGCACAGCTAACTATGGCTACACCTTC.

The chain is built from TRBV14 and TRBJ1-1; possible D gene TRBD1, 5 bases. The CDR3 has 16 amino acids. The V end lost 0 bases, the J end lost 0 bases, and 11 bases lay between the germline ends. CDR1 and CDR2 (germline): SGHDN, FVKESK. The CDR3: CASSQDLGEVNTEAFF. Here the CDR3 DNA reads TGTGCCAGCAGCCAAGATTTAGGGGAGGTGAACACTGAAGCTTTCTTT.

This clone turned up a few times. This chain joins TRBV19 and TRBJ1-5; TRBD1 agrees at 10 bases. The CDR3 consists of 15 residues. Per the germline V gene, CDR1 is LNHDA and CDR2 is SQIVND (reference sequence). J lost 4 bases, V lost 5 bases, and 5 bases had no gene match. The chain's CDR3 is CASSPGQGFNQPQHF. CDR3 bases: TGTGCCAGTAGTCCGGGACAGGGGTTTAATCAGCCCCAGCATTTT.

This clone has a single count. The chain combines TRBV3-1 (or the pseudogene TRBV3-2) with TRBJ2-4; 8 nucleotides align to TRBD1. From germline, CDR1 is LGHDT and CDR2 YNNKEL (reference sequence). The junction had 5 bases not matched to a gene; V was cut back by 0 bases and J by 4 bases. CDR3 size: 16 residues. The CDR3 is CASSQEQGAGKNIQYF. The DNA for the CDR3 is TGTGCCAGCAGCCAAGAGCAGGGGGCTGGTAAAAACATTCAGTACTTC.

The chain carries TRBV19 and TRBJ1-5; 8 bases are shared with TRBD1. V lost 4 bases to trimming and J lost 9 bases; unmatched junction nucleotides: 11. This CDR3 is built from 15 residues. From germline, CDR1 is LNHDA and CDR2 SQIVND (reference sequence). CDR3 residues: CASSTRPGQARPQHF. For the CDR3, the DNA is TGTGCCAGTAGTACAAGACCGGGACAGGCCCGGCCCCAGCATTTT.

This sequence joins TRBV5-5 and TRBJ1-2; no clear D gene. The V end was cut by 4 bases, the J end by 6 bases, with 13 bases between. The CDR3 runs 13 residues. Germline V gene lookup returns CDR1 SGHKS and CDR2 YYEKEE (reference sequence). The CDR3 DNA is TGTGCCAGCAGCGGCGGTGGTTTAAATGGCTACACCTTC. Its protein product is CASSGGGLNGYTF.

The chain joins TRBV28 to TRBJ2-3, with 7 nucleotides matching TRBD1. The V gene end was trimmed by 2 bases and the J gene end by 1 base; junction bases not matched to a gene: 9. CDR1 is MDHEN, CDR2 SYDVKM, per germline. The CDR3 contains 17 residues. The CDR3 coding sequence is TGTGCCAGCAGTTTAAGTGGGGCCGGGACAGGCACAGATACGCAGTATTTT. Residues: CASSLSGAGTGTDTQYF.

J is TRBJ2-5 and V is TRBV27; D remains ambiguous. The V end was cut by 6 bases, the J end by 3 bases, with 14 bases between. CDR1 is MNHEY, CDR2 SMNVEV, per germline (reference sequence). CDR3 length equals 14 residues. The CDR3 DNA is TGTGCCAGCAGGCGAACCCCAGAAAAAGAGACCCAGTACTTC. Translation gives CASRRTPEKETQYF.

This clone has just a few counts. The V and J genes are TRBV19 and TRBJ1-5; D uncertain. Trimming shortened V by 1 base and J by 1 base, and 8 bases separated the two germline ends. Germline V gene sequence: CDR1 LNHDA, CDR2 SQIVND (reference sequence). The CDR3 is 15 amino acids. The CDR3 sequence is CASSIVSGSNQPQHF. Here the CDR3 DNA reads TGTGCCAGTAGTATAGTTTCGGGGAGCAATCAGCCCCAGCATTTT. Supplemented by reference TRBV19 and TRBJ1-5, the full variable domain reads DGGITQSPKYLFRKEGQNVTLSCEQNLNHDAMYWYRQDPGQGLRLIYYSQIVNDFQKGDIAEGYSVSREKKESFPLTVTSAQKNPTAFYLCASSIVSGSNQPQHFGDGTRLSIL.

The rearrangement uses TRBV30 and TRBJ2-7; D call uncertain. Trimming took off 4 bases at V and 0 bases at J, with 16 bases between the two ends. Germline V gene sequence: CDR1 GTSNPN, CDR2 SVGIG (reference sequence). This CDR3 region has 15 residues. CDR3 DNA: TGTGCCTGGACTCTAAAAGGGCGGATCTCCTACGAGCAGTACTTC. Amino acid sequence: CAWTLKGRISYEQYF.

The genes are TRBV2 and TRBJ1-3; 7 bases match TRBD1. The CDR3 has 17 amino acids. Germline V gene lookup returns CDR1 SNHLY and CDR2 FYNNEI. V lost 5 bases, J lost 4 bases, and 14 bases stayed unmatched. The CDR3 DNA follows: TGTGCCAGCAGTCATGGGGCTAGGTCGGGACAGGGAAACACCATATATTTT. Its translation: CASSHGARSGQGNTIYF.

V and J are TRBV15 and TRBJ2-4; D possibly corresponds to TRBD1 (6 bases). The CDR3 has 16 amino acids. Germline loops: CDR1 LNHNV, CDR2 YYDKDF (reference sequence). V was trimmed by 3 bases and J by 8 bases, leaving 20 bases between them. CDR3 sequence reads: CATSRSRGGVLDIQYF. The DNA for the CDR3 is TGTGCCACCAGCAGGAGCAGGGGTGGAGTATTGGACATTCAGTACTTC.

The genes are TRBV5-1 and TRBJ2-1; 10 nucleotides line up with TRBD2. J was trimmed by 2 bases and V by 2 bases; bases with no gene match: 4. The CDR3 sequence is 16 residues long. CDR1 is SGHRS and CDR2 is YFSETQ in the germline V gene. The CDR3 protein is CASSFSSGRAYNEQFF. In DNA form, the CDR3 reads TGCGCCAGCAGCTTTTCAAGCGGGAGGGCCTACAATGAGCAGTTCTTC.

The chain combines TRBV19 with TRBJ2-1; D is perhaps TRBD1 or TRBD2 (5 bases each). This CDR3 is built from 13 residues. V shed 4 bases and J shed 14 bases, with 18 bases lying between them. Per the germline V gene, CDR1 is LNHDA and CDR2 is SQIVND (reference sequence). The CDR3, as DNA: TGTGCCAGTAGTACGCCAGCTCCGGGACGGAAGTTCTTC. It encodes CASSTPAPGRKFF.

The rearrangement uses TRBV5-6 and TRBJ2-4; D is undetermined. V was cut by 1 base and J by 8 bases, with 13 bases left in between. The CDR3 loop spans 14 amino acids. Germline loops: CDR1 SGHDT, CDR2 YYEEEE. CDR3 sequence (DNA): TGTGCCAGCAGCTTGCCCAGCCCAAGGGACATTCAGTACTTC. This codes for CASSLPSPRDIQYF.

This clone was recorded only once. This chain links TRBV7-9 with TRBJ2-7, with 8 nucleotides matching TRBD2. CDR1 and CDR2 (germline): SEHNR, FQNEAQ (reference sequence). The CDR3 runs 15 residues. J gave up 6 bases and V 4 bases, and 11 bases lay outside the gene matches. The chain's CDR3 is CASSSIAGRVPEQYF. As DNA, the CDR3 is TGTGCCAGCAGCTCTATAGCGGGAAGGGTACCCGAGCAGTACTTC.

A single count supports this clone. This rearrangement joins TRBV6-2 or TRBV6-3 to TRBJ2-7, with a weak D call TRBD2 (5 bases). The CDR3 extends over 13 amino acids. Germline CDR1 MNHEY, CDR2 SVGEGT. V dropped 0 bases and J dropped 2 bases, with 5 bases sitting between them. This CDR3 is CASSYSRAYEQYF. In nucleotides, the CDR3 is TGTGCCAGCAGTTACTCGAGGGCCTACGAGCAGTACTTC.

This clone is a singleton in its sample. The rearrangement uses TRBV6-6 and TRBJ1-4; TRBD1 matches at 9 bases. V trimming: 6 bases; J trimming: 7 bases; junction bases outside the gene matches: 9. The germline V gene encodes CDR1 MNHNY and CDR2 SVGAGI (reference sequence). There are 15 residues in the CDR3. In DNA form, the CDR3 reads TGTGCCAGCAGCCAAGAAACAGGGGGCCTTGAAAAACTGTTTTTT. Its translation: CASSQETGGLEKLFF.

The chain carries TRBV6-5 and TRBJ2-7, with D hard to call. The CDR3 has 14 residues. V lost 2 bases, J lost 6 bases, and 14 bases lay in between. CDR1 and CDR2 (germline): MNHEY, SVGAGI. CDR3 nucleotides: TGTGCCAGCAGTTACCCGGGCCCTAGGCGCGAGCAGTACTTC. This codes for CASSYPGPRREQYF.